What follows are 10 T cell receptor beta chains derived from one specimen sequenced in a study of cytomegalovirus exposure and HLA in healthy donors (dated by TCRdb to about 2017). The library was generated by the immunoSEQ multiplex PCR assay. TCRdb retrieved this table from immuneACCESS and kept in-frame rearrangements only. Not all clones are present; in checked studies, unresolved V genes account for under half, and no reason is known for the remainder. The sample contains 100,000 to 150,000 clones, 85% to 90% of them found a single time. The ten largest clones add up to approximately 3.3% of the sample. Sequenced sample: PBMCs. The origin of the receptors is a man aged 25-45 years in good health and CMV-seronegative.

The chain joins TRBV28 to TRBJ1-1; 7 bases match TRBD1. Germline CDR1 and CDR2: MDHEN and SYDVKM. With V trimmed by 2 bases and J by 0 bases, 3 bases remained unmatched. The CDR3 is made up of 15 amino acids. The CDR3 region is CASSLPGQLNTEAFF. The CDR3, as DNA: TGTGCCAGCAGTTTACCGGGACAGCTGAACACTGAAGCTTTCTTT.

The CDR3 is CASSQRIHNTEAFF. CDR3 coding DNA: TGTGCCAGCAGCCAACGAATACACAACACTGAAGCTTTCTTT. J is TRBJ1-1 and V is TRBV27; D remains ambiguous. The CDR3 totals 14 residues. The germline V and J ends were trimmed by 6 bases and 2 bases, with 13 bases remaining between them. Looked up from germline, CDR1 is MNHEY and CDR2 is SMNVEV (reference sequence).

The chain uses TRBV10-3 and TRBJ2-7, with TRBD1 identical over 8 bases. The V and J ends lost 3 bases and 3 bases, in that order; junction bases with no gene match: 4. From germline, CDR1 is ENHRY and CDR2 SYGVKD. The CDR3 extends over 14 amino acids. CDR3 DNA: TGTGCCATCAGTGAACAGGGGGATCTCTACGAGCAGTACTTC. It encodes CAISEQGDLYEQYF.

The rearrangement links TRBV5-1 to TRBJ2-1; the D gene is possibly TRBD1 (5 bases). V lost 4 bases and J lost 5, with 19 bases in between. The CDR3 has 16 residues. Germline V lookup: CDR1 SGHRS, CDR2 YFSETQ. The CDR3: CASSPTVPQGNNEQFF. CDR3 DNA: TGCGCCAGCAGCCCCACAGTCCCGCAGGGTAACAATGAGCAGTTCTTC.

The rearrangement uses TRBV7-9 and TRBJ2-3, with TRBD1 as a possible D gene (6 bases). With 4 bases removed from V and 6 bases from J, the gap between germline ends came to 17 bases. The CDR3 runs 15 residues. Germline V gives CDR1 SEHNR, CDR2 FQNEAQ (reference sequence). The CDR3 nucleotides are TGTGCCAGCAGCTCCCTGGGGGCCCCGGAGGATACGCAGTATTTT. The encoded protein is CASSSLGAPEDTQYF.

V gene TRBV19 combines with J gene TRBJ2-5; maybe TRBD2 (7 bases). The V and J ends lost 6 bases and 5 bases respectively, with 13 bases between them. CDR1 and CDR2 from the germline V gene are LNHDA and SQIVND (reference sequence). The CDR3 is 13 amino acids. The CDR3 DNA reads as TGTGCCAGTAGCTGGGGGGGCTGGGAGACCCAGTACTTC. Its translation is CASSWGGWETQYF.

The chain joins TRBV5-1 to TRBJ2-2, with 15 bases that match TRBD2. This CDR3 is built from 16 residues. J was trimmed by 7 bases and V by 4 bases; bases with no gene match: 5. Germline CDR1 reads SGHRS; CDR2 reads YFSETQ. The CDR3 DNA follows: TGCGCCAGCAGCCCCGGGACTAGCGGGGGGCACGGGGAGCTGTTTTTT. It yields the protein CASSPGTSGGHGELFF.

This clone appeared once. This chain links TRBV5-1 with TRBJ2-7, with 9 bases that match TRBD1. J was trimmed by 2 bases and V by 4 bases; bases with no gene match: 4. CDR1 SGHRS and CDR2 YFSETQ come from the germline V gene. This CDR3 region has 14 residues. In DNA, the CDR3 is TGCGCCAGCAGCACGGGACAGGGCACCTACGAGCAGTACTTC. It encodes CASSTGQGTYEQYF.

This chain joins TRBV10-3 and TRBJ1-2; the match to TRBD1 covers 10 bases. This CDR3 contains 16 residues. CDR1 is ENHRY and CDR2 is SYGVKD in the germline V gene. Unmatched junction bases numbered 3, after V lost 2 bases and J lost 0 bases. The CDR3 DNA reads as TGTGCCATCAGTGAGCGCGGACAGGGGGCTAACTATGGCTACACCTTC. Protein product: CAISERGQGANYGYTF.

V is TRBV2 and J is TRBJ1-4, with D possibly being TRBD1 (6 bases). CDR3 length: 16 amino acids. Per the germline V gene, CDR1 is SNHLY and CDR2 is FYNNEI. V was trimmed by 5 bases and J by 10 bases, leaving 23 bases between them. As DNA, the CDR3 is TGTGCCAGCAGTACACCCCCGGGGGGGGCCTGGGGAAAACTGTTTTTT. Protein product: CASSTPPGGAWGKLFF.